A selection of T cell receptor beta chains follows, all from one sample in a study of blood T cells in healthy people across ages. TCRdb analysed the 5' RACE reads with MiXCR anew, one entry per CDR3 protein. The sample contains under 800,000 distinct CDR3 sequences, around 21% of which appear only once. Source material: blood. Receptors were obtained from a man between 65 and 80 years old in good health. The CDR3 runs from the conserved cysteine through the conserved F or W. A D gene is named only where the DNA matches it firmly. Clone sizes are given selectively: once, few, many, or a class where the clone is expanded.

.	.	TRBV6-2/TRBV6-3	TRBJ2-5	CASRITSLQETQYF	TGTGCCAGCAGAATAACCTCCCTCCAAGAGACCCAGTACTTC
many	.	TRBV20-1	TRBJ1-2	CSASQGLRNYGYTF	TGCAGTGCTAGCCAGGGGCTGAGGAACTATGGCTACACCTTC
.	TRBD2	TRBV29-1	TRBJ2-3	CSVLAGGADTQYF	TGCAGCGTTCTAGCGGGAGGCGCAGATACGCAGTATTTT
few	.	TRBV20-1	TRBJ2-3	CSASPSPGGTDTQYF	TGCAGTGCTAGTCCTTCCCCGGGAGGCACAGATACGCAGTATTTT
.	TRBD2	TRBV7-2	TRBJ2-3	CASGAGGSTDTQYF	TGTGCCAGCGGAGCGGGAGGTAGCACAGATACGCAGTATTTT
.	.	TRBV6-5	TRBJ2-5	CASSYFENKGGRQETQYF	TGTGCCAGCAGTTACTTCGAAAATAAGGGAGGACGGCAAGAGACCCAGTACTTC
.	.	TRBV7-9	TRBJ1-4	CASSLAGFSLFF	TGTGCCAGCAGCTTAGCTGGGTTCAGTCTGTTTTTT
.	.	TRBV7-9	TRBJ1-1	CASSLSVETEAFF	TGTGCCAGCAGCTTATCGGTGGAAACTGAAGCTTTCTTT
.	TRBD2	TRBV12-3/TRBV12-4	TRBJ2-5	CASSSTGSGRADEEFF	TGTGCCAGCAGTTCTACTGGTAGCGGGAGGGCCGATGAGGAGTTCTTC
few	TRBD2	TRBV12-3/TRBV12-4	TRBJ2-2	CASSPGLAVELFF	TGTGCCAGCAGTCCGGGACTAGCGGTGGAGCTGTTTTTT
.	.	TRBV7-2	TRBJ2-7	CASSLGIRGAYEQYF	TGTGCCAGCAGCTTAGGGATACGCGGAGCCTACGAGCAGTACTTC
.	.	TRBV5-4	TRBJ2-3	CASSATGRDTQYF	TGTGCCAGCAGCGCGACAGGACGCGATACGCAGTATTTT
few	.	TRBV14	TRBJ1-6	CASSQESRNSPLHF	TGTGCCAGCAGCCAAGAATCAAGGAATTCACCCCTCCACTTT
.	.	TRBV27	TRBJ2-1	CASRRGWESYNEQFF	TGTGCCAGCAGGCGGGGCTGGGAGTCCTACAATGAGCAGTTCTTC
few	TRBD2	TRBV10-3	TRBJ2-1	CAISESPGTTNNEQFF	TGTGCCATCAGTGAGTCACCCGGGACTACGAACAATGAGCAGTTCTTC
.	TRBD2	TRBV7-9	TRBJ2-1	CASSPPASGQYNEQFF	TGTGCCAGCAGCCCGCCGGCTAGCGGGCAGTACAATGAGCAGTTCTTC
.	.	TRBV20-1	TRBJ2-7	CSASSGVSSYEQYF	TGCAGTGCTAGCTCCGGGGTGAGCTCCTACGAGCAGTACTTC
.	.	TRBV11-2	TRBJ2-1	CASRNRVENEQFF	TGTGCCAGCAGGAACAGGGTTGAGAATGAGCAGTTCTTC
.	TRBD2	TRBV20-1	TRBJ2-7	CSASRTSGANYEQYF	TGCAGCGCTAGTAGGACTAGCGGGGCAAACTACGAGCAGTACTTC
.	.	TRBV3-1	TRBJ1-2	CASSHQGGGYTF	TGTGCCAGCAGCCACCAGGGCGGAGGCTACACCTTC